This TCR beta chain was sequenced in a study of T cell repertoires in aging, cancer and after chemotherapy. Study-wide points: The repertoire data cannot show anything about immunological memory following chemotherapy. Healthy donors lost TCR diversity with age mainly through richness, cancer patients through richness and evenness.

The template was genomic DNA from peripheral blood, not RNA. Rearranged V-D-J TRB sequences were amplified with a mixed TRB-A/B primer pool. TCRdb re-analysed the multiplex PCR reads in MiXCR, keeping a single row per CDR3 protein. The sample contains 10,000 or so distinct CDR3 sequences, about 25% of which appear only once. On this clonotype itself: Its antigen is as yet unknown.

The source of this sequence is a human donor in good health. Sequencing input: blood.

This chain's CDR3 is CASSLGGTLETQYF. DNA of the CDR3: TGCGCCAGCAGCTTGGGTGGAACCTTAGAGACCCAGTACTTC. The J gene is TRBJ2-5, the V gene TRBV5-1; D unresolved. Germline V gives CDR1 SGHRS, CDR2 YFSETQ. This CDR3 is 14 amino acids long. V was shortened by 0 bases and J by 4 bases, with 10 bases between the two germline ends.